A selection of T cell receptor beta chains follows, all from one sample in a study of blood T cells in healthy people across ages. MiXCR, run by TCRdb on the 5' RACE reads, gives a single entry per CDR3 protein. The table records around 870,000 distinct CDR3 sequences, about 30% of them present only once. The sample comprised blood. The source is a woman over 75 in good health. Both conserved end residues are part of each CDR3. Fields, in order: V gene, clone size, D gene, J gene, CDR3 DNA, CDR3 protein. The D gene is left open where the match is weak. Rows may omit the clone size; those that give it use once, few, many or a size class.

v_gene: TRBV12-3/TRBV12-4
abundance: -
d_gene: -
j_gene: TRBJ2-7
CDR3nt: TGTGCCAGCAGTTTATGGACAGTTGCCTACGAGCAGTACTTC
CDR3aa: CASSLWTVAYEQYF

v_gene: TRBV6-4
abundance: few
d_gene: -
j_gene: TRBJ1-6
CDR3nt: TGTGCCAGCAGTGAGCAGAGCCATAATTCACCCCTCCACTTT
CDR3aa: CASSEQSHNSPLHF

v_gene: TRBV9
abundance: many
d_gene: -
j_gene: TRBJ1-5
CDR3nt: TGTGCCAGCAGCTCAGGGTCGGGGCAGCCCCAGCATTTT
CDR3aa: CASSSGSGQPQHF

v_gene: TRBV10-3
abundance: many
d_gene: TRBD1
j_gene: TRBJ2-3
CDR3nt: TGTGCCATCAGTCCTCAGGGGGAAACCACAGATACGCAGTATTTT
CDR3aa: CAISPQGETTDTQYF

v_gene: TRBV20-1
abundance: many
d_gene: TRBD2
j_gene: TRBJ2-1
CDR3nt: TGCAGTGCTAAGCCCGGGCTAGCGGGGGGGAATGAGCAGTTCTTC
CDR3aa: CSAKPGLAGGNEQFF

v_gene: TRBV28
abundance: few
d_gene: TRBD2
j_gene: TRBJ2-7
CDR3nt: TGTGCCAGCAGCCGTAGCGGGGGGGCCTCCTCCTACGAGCAGTACTTC
CDR3aa: CASSRSGGASSYEQYF

v_gene: TRBV12-3/TRBV12-4
abundance: -
d_gene: -
j_gene: TRBJ1-1
CDR3nt: TGTGCCAGCAGCCTCACTTACACTGAAGCTTTCTTT
CDR3aa: CASSLTYTEAFF

v_gene: TRBV7-8
abundance: -
d_gene: -
j_gene: TRBJ1-5
CDR3nt: TGTGCCAGTAGCTCCGATAGCACAGATACGCAGCATTTT
CDR3aa: CASSSDSTDTQHF

v_gene: TRBV2
abundance: many
d_gene: -
j_gene: TRBJ1-2
CDR3nt: TGTGCCAGCAGTGTTCGGTATGGCTACACCTTC
CDR3aa: CASSVRYGYTF

v_gene: TRBV6-2/TRBV6-3
abundance: -
d_gene: -
j_gene: TRBJ2-5
CDR3nt: TGTGCCAGCAGTCAATATCAGGTGACCCAAGAGACCCAGTACTTC
CDR3aa: CASSQYQVTQETQYF

v_gene: TRBV21-1
abundance: few
d_gene: -
j_gene: TRBJ2-5
CDR3nt: TGTGCCAGCAGCTCTCGGGACAGAAAGACCCAGTACTTC
CDR3aa: CASSSRDRKTQYF

v_gene: TRBV9
abundance: -
d_gene: -
j_gene: TRBJ2-1
CDR3nt: TGTGCCAGCAATTGGGCAGGGTCCTACAATGAGCAGTTCTTC
CDR3aa: CASNWAGSYNEQFF

v_gene: TRBV20-1
abundance: -
d_gene: -
j_gene: TRBJ1-1
CDR3nt: TGCAGTGCCAGTCCCGGGACTTCTATGGGGTACACTGAAGCTTTCTTT
CDR3aa: CSASPGTSMGYTEAFF

v_gene: TRBV6-5
abundance: many
d_gene: -
j_gene: TRBJ1-6
CDR3nt: TGTGCCACTACGGGAGACTTAGGCTCCTATAATTCACCCCTCCACTTT
CDR3aa: CATTGDLGSYNSPLHF

v_gene: TRBV20-1
abundance: many
d_gene: -
j_gene: TRBJ2-1
CDR3nt: TGCAGTGCTAGCCTACCCGAGGGGCAGTTCTTC
CDR3aa: CSASLPEGQFF

v_gene: TRBV5-1
abundance: many
d_gene: -
j_gene: TRBJ1-4
CDR3nt: TGCGCCAGCAGCTTGGCCCCCCTACAGGGCGGAGAAAAACTGTTTTTT
CDR3aa: CASSLAPLQGGEKLFF

v_gene: TRBV20-1
abundance: few
d_gene: TRBD2
j_gene: TRBJ2-1
CDR3nt: TGCAGTGCTAGGGAGGTAGCGGGGACCTACAATGAGCAGTTCTTC
CDR3aa: CSAREVAGTYNEQFF

v_gene: TRBV7-2
abundance: many
d_gene: -
j_gene: TRBJ2-7
CDR3nt: TGTGCCAGCAGCTCCGACAGAGGTTTTTCCTACGAGCAGTACTTC
CDR3aa: CASSSDRGFSYEQYF

v_gene: TRBV7-2
abundance: -
d_gene: -
j_gene: TRBJ1-1
CDR3nt: TGTGCCTGCAGCTTAAGTGGGCCGGTTACTGAAGCTTTCTTT
CDR3aa: CACSLSGPVTEAFF

v_gene: TRBV6-2/TRBV6-3
abundance: many
d_gene: TRBD1
j_gene: TRBJ2-1
CDR3nt: TGTGCCAGCAGTTGGGGACAGGGGTACAATGAGCAGTTCTTC
CDR3aa: CASSWGQGYNEQFF

v_gene: TRBV6-6
abundance: -
d_gene: TRBD1
j_gene: TRBJ1-4
CDR3nt: TGTACCAGCTGCGTGAGGACAGGGTCATTTGAAAAACTGTTTTTT
CDR3aa: CTSCVRTGSFEKLFF

v_gene: TRBV20-1
abundance: many
d_gene: TRBD1
j_gene: TRBJ2-5
CDR3nt: TGCAGTGCTGAGCAGGGGGCGCGGGAGACCCAGTACTTC
CDR3aa: CSAEQGARETQYF

v_gene: TRBV20-1
abundance: many
d_gene: -
j_gene: TRBJ2-7
CDR3nt: TGCAGTGCTAGACAAAACTCCTACGAGCAGTACTTC
CDR3aa: CSARQNSYEQYF

v_gene: TRBV15
abundance: few
d_gene: -
j_gene: TRBJ2-3
CDR3nt: TGTGCCACCAGCAGTTCGTTGAGAGATACGCAGTATTTT
CDR3aa: CATSSSLRDTQYF

v_gene: TRBV20-1
abundance: many
d_gene: -
j_gene: TRBJ2-5
CDR3nt: TGCAGTGCTTGGGGGCGGACAGAGCAAGAGACCCAGTACTTC
CDR3aa: CSAWGRTEQETQYF

v_gene: TRBV20-1
abundance: few
d_gene: -
j_gene: TRBJ1-5
CDR3nt: TGCAGTGCTAGAAGGGCAGGGGTGGTGAGCAGTCAGCCCCAGCATTTT
CDR3aa: CSARRAGVVSSQPQHF

v_gene: TRBV4-2
abundance: -
d_gene: TRBD2
j_gene: TRBJ2-3
CDR3nt: TGTGCCAGCAGCCTAGGGACTAGTACTAGCACAGATACGCAGTATTTT
CDR3aa: CASSLGTSTSTDTQYF

v_gene: TRBV28
abundance: few
d_gene: TRBD1
j_gene: TRBJ1-4
CDR3nt: TGTGCCAGCAGTTCGGACAGGATTGACCAAAAACTGTTTTTT
CDR3aa: CASSSDRIDQKLFF

v_gene: TRBV11-2
abundance: few
d_gene: -
j_gene: TRBJ1-4
CDR3nt: TGTGCCAGCAGCTTAGGTTGGGGGGCAAGTAATGAAAAACTGTTTTTT
CDR3aa: CASSLGWGASNEKLFF

v_gene: TRBV7-9
abundance: few
d_gene: TRBD2
j_gene: TRBJ2-2
CDR3nt: TGTGCCAGCAGCCCCGGGACTAGCTTTACCGGGGAGCTGTTTTTT
CDR3aa: CASSPGTSFTGELFF

v_gene: TRBV6-2/TRBV6-3
abundance: -
d_gene: -
j_gene: TRBJ2-5
CDR3nt: TGTGCCAGCAGCCTCAAGAGTCTCGAGGGTTCAAATGAGCAGTACTTC
CDR3aa: CASSLKSLEGSNEQYF

v_gene: TRBV20-1
abundance: -
d_gene: -
j_gene: TRBJ2-7
CDR3nt: TGCAGTGCCCGCCGACAGGAGTACGAGCAGTACTTC
CDR3aa: CSARRQEYEQYF

v_gene: TRBV11-2
abundance: many
d_gene: TRBD1
j_gene: TRBJ2-1
CDR3nt: TGTGCCAGCAGCCAGGGACAGGGTTACTACAATGAGCAGTTCTTC
CDR3aa: CASSQGQGYYNEQFF

v_gene: TRBV12-3/TRBV12-4
abundance: many
d_gene: -
j_gene: TRBJ2-1
CDR3nt: TGTGCCAGCAGTTTGGGGGGCCTAGCCCCGAACAATGAGCAGTTCTTC
CDR3aa: CASSLGGLAPNNEQFF

v_gene: TRBV29-1
abundance: -
d_gene: -
j_gene: TRBJ2-6
CDR3nt: TGCAGCGTTGAAGACAGGGCTTACTCTGGGGCCAACGTCCGGACTTTC
CDR3aa: CSVEDRAYSGANVRTF

v_gene: TRBV9
abundance: few
d_gene: -
j_gene: TRBJ2-5
CDR3nt: TGTGCCAGCAGCGTAGGTCCACATCCCCGAAGGGGCGAGACCCAGTACTTC
CDR3aa: CASSVGPHPRRGETQYF

v_gene: TRBV5-1
abundance: many
d_gene: TRBD1
j_gene: TRBJ1-5
CDR3nt: TGCGCCAGCAGCTTGGAACAGGGGGGACAGCCCCAGCATTTT
CDR3aa: CASSLEQGGQPQHF

v_gene: TRBV18
abundance: -
d_gene: -
j_gene: TRBJ1-2
CDR3nt: TGTGCCAGCTCACCCCGACAGAACCTTAACTATGGCTACACCTTC
CDR3aa: CASSPRQNLNYGYTF

v_gene: TRBV7-2
abundance: many
d_gene: -
j_gene: TRBJ2-3
CDR3nt: TGTGCCAGCAGCTTAAGTTTAGGGGGGACAGATACGCAGTATTTT
CDR3aa: CASSLSLGGTDTQYF

v_gene: TRBV7-2
abundance: many
d_gene: -
j_gene: TRBJ2-7
CDR3nt: TGTGCCAGCAGCTTAGAGGGGGGACCCTACGAGCAGTACTTC
CDR3aa: CASSLEGGPYEQYF

v_gene: TRBV28
abundance: many
d_gene: TRBD1
j_gene: TRBJ1-2
CDR3nt: TGTGCCAGCAGACTCACCGGGACAGGGATTTCCTATGGCTACACCTTC
CDR3aa: CASRLTGTGISYGYTF